Shown below are 4 T cell receptor beta chains from a single sample sequenced in a study of CD8+CD57+ T cells in acquired aplastic anemia. Researchers used genomic DNA as the template to profile TCR beta VDJ and CDR3. TCRdb recomputed calls from the reads with MiXCR, one row per CDR3 protein. Of about 210,000 distinct CDR3 sequences listed, about a third are singletons. Source material: sorted CD4+, CD8+, or CD8+CD57+ T cells (not recorded which) from PBMCs. Receptor source: a human donor in good health, serving as a control.

This clonotype came up many times. The rearrangement uses TRBV19 and TRBJ2-1; 8 nucleotides line up with TRBD2. The germline V gene has CDR1 LNHDA and CDR2 SQIVND (reference sequence). With V trimmed by 1 base and J by 3 bases, 2 bases remained unmatched. This CDR3 region has 15 residues. In DNA, the CDR3 is TGTGCCAGTAGTATAGCGGGAGGGATCTACAATGAGCAGTTCTTC. Translated: CASSIAGGIYNEQFF.

The J gene is TRBJ2-1, the V gene TRBV7-2; D not certain. The germline CDR1 and CDR2 sequences are SGHTA and FQGNSA. CDR3 length: 12 residues. V lost 3 bases to trimming and J lost 9 bases, with 9 bases between them. The CDR3 spells CASSFVGSEQFF. The CDR3 DNA follows: TGTGCCAGCAGCTTTGTGGGAAGTGAGCAGTTCTTC.

In the case of this clonotype: A read error is possible here, since a much larger clone lies one base away. The gene calls are TRBV6-4 and TRBJ2-5; D possibly corresponds to TRBD2 (5 bases). The V gene's germline CDR1 is MRHNA and CDR2 SNTAGT. CDR3 length equals 14 residues. V lost 3 bases to trimming and J lost 7 bases, with 15 bases between them. This chain's CDR3 is CASSELEDGGTQYF. CDR3 coding DNA: TGTGCCAGCAGTGAACTCGAGGACGGAGGGACCCAGTACTTC.

There are many counts of this clonotype. CDR3 sequence: CSARGTGFVGLLETQYF. DNA of the CDR3: TGCAGTGCTAGAGGAACAGGGTTTGTTGGGCTATTGGAGACCCAGTACTTC. The V gene is TRBV20-1, the J gene TRBJ2-5; D is perhaps TRBD1 (6 bases). The CDR3 has 17 residues. Trimming pared 1 base from V and 5 bases from J, leaving 23 bases between. The V gene's germline CDR1 is DFQATT and CDR2 SNEGSKA (reference sequence).